Sequencing of this T cell receptor beta chain was carried out in a study of blood T cell repertoires in COVID-19. Original data processing: Using reference gene primer amplification, nucleated cell counts were estimated. Here immunoSEQ multiplex PCR was the method, and the copy in TCRdb shows in-frame clones only, minus some. Clone size and the V and J calls come from that table; the DNA yielded D and trimming. The sample has 70,000 to 90,000 clones, around 85% seen once; the top ten hold 8.5% to 10%. Seattle patients were enrolled during active infection and followed longitudinally. Material for sequencing was peripheral blood. This sequence originates from a man in his forties or fifties with COVID-19, enrolled during active disease.

The CDR3: CASSPAGNYGYTF. CDR3 bases: TGCGCCAGCAGCCCGGCGGGTAACTATGGCTACACCTTC. This sequence joins TRBV5-1 and TRBJ1-2, with D uncertain. The CDR3 spans 13 residues. V gave up 4 bases and J gave up 1 base, with 8 bases separating them. In germline, CDR1 is SGHRS, CDR2 YFSETQ.